These 11 T cell receptor beta chains share one sample of origin, sequenced in a study of spatial heterogeneity in lung cancer. The time point here: sample taken at primary tumor resection. Tumor, nontumor lung or frozen PBMC supplied whole RNA, sequenced without sorting. TCRdb used MiXCR to reprocess the 5' RACE reads, holding one entry per CDR3 protein. Counted here are roughly 40,000 distinct CDR3 sequences, approximately 6.8% occurring once; the ten biggest clones make up around 43%. The sample in question was PBMCs, obtained at surgery. Source of these receptors: a female donor with early-stage non-small cell lung cancer.

The rearrangement joins TRBV10-2 to TRBJ1-1; D remains unclear. This CDR3 is built from 14 residues. V lost 10 bases and J 6 bases, leaving 21 bases between the germline ends. CDR1 and CDR2 (germline): WSHSY, SAAADI. The CDR3 spells CATMSPVHGAEAFF. CDR3 nucleotides: TGCGCCACCATGAGTCCGGTTCACGGGGCTGAAGCTTTCTTT.

The table lists this clonotype with a few counts. The chain joins TRBV3-1 to TRBJ1-1, with TRBD1 matching over 8 bases. V lost 2 bases to trimming and J lost 0 bases; unmatched junction nucleotides: 5. The CDR3 extends over 16 amino acids. From germline, CDR1 is LGHDT and CDR2 YNNKEL (reference sequence). This chain's CDR3 is CASSQHQDRVNTEAFF. CDR3 DNA: TGTGCCAGCAGCCAACATCAGGACAGGGTGAACACTGAAGCTTTCTTT.

This clonotype was counted at least ten times. J is TRBJ2-7 and V is TRBV7-9; 7 nucleotides agree with TRBD2. The CDR3 spans 12 residues. The germline CDR1 and CDR2 sequences are SEHNR and FQNEAQ (reference sequence). Losses at the gene ends were 5 bases for V and 6 bases for J; bases not matched to a gene: 4. CDR3 in DNA: TGTGCCAGCAGCCGACCGGGGGGCGAGCAGTACTTC. This translates into CASSRPGGEQYF.

This clonotype was counted only a few times. CDR3 sequence: CASSNGQSNQPQHF. In nucleotides, the CDR3 is TGTGCCAGCAGCAATGGACAGTCAAATCAGCCCCAGCATTTT. The chain combines TRBV5-4 with TRBJ1-5; maybe TRBD1 (6 bases). V was cut by 4 bases and J by 4 bases, with 12 bases left in between. The CDR3 has 14 amino acids. From germline, CDR1 is SGHNT and CDR2 YYREEE (reference sequence).

This clonotype was picked up a small number of times. This chain uses TRBV12-3 or TRBV12-4 with TRBJ1-5, with D unclear. The CDR3 is made up of 15 amino acids. The V end lost 2 bases, the J end lost 2 bases, and 10 bases lay between the germline ends. CDR3 bases: TGTGCCAGCAGTTTAAGGCCGGCGGGCAATCAGCCCCAGCATTTT. It encodes CASSLRPAGNQPQHF.

The J gene is TRBJ1-4, the V gene TRBV5-1; D might be TRBD1 (5 bases). CDR1 is SGHRS, CDR2 YFSETQ, per germline. The CDR3 length is 16 residues. Between the trimmed V and J ends, which lost 0 bases and 8 bases, there was a span of 17 bases. The CDR3 DNA follows: TGCGCCAGCAGCTTGGAGTGGGGACGGCGAGGGGAAAAACTGTTTTTT. It encodes CASSLEWGRRGEKLFF.

Note on this clonotype: This may come from a read error, since a much larger clone is one base off. The CDR3, as DNA: TGTGCCAGCAGCCAAGAGGGGCTGGGGCCCAAATACGAGCAGTACTTC. Translating gives CASSQEGLGPKYEQYF. The chain joins TRBV3-1 to TRBJ2-7; D may be TRBD1 (5 bases). Germline V gene data show CDR1 as LGHDT and CDR2 as YNNKEL (reference sequence). V was shortened by 0 bases and J by 4 bases, with 16 bases between the two germline ends. The CDR3 length is 16 residues.

V and J are TRBV6-1 and TRBJ2-7; either TRBD1 or TRBD2 may supply D (6 bases each). Germline-derived CDR1 and CDR2 are MNHNS and SASEGT. V was shortened by 5 bases and J by 3 bases, with 11 bases between the two germline ends. The CDR3 covers 13 residues. The CDR3 here is CASSTGGRYEQYF. The CDR3 coding sequence is TGTGCCAGCAGTACCGGGGGCCGCTACGAGCAGTACTTC.

This clonotype turned up a few times. This chain connects TRBV11-2 to TRBJ2-1; TRBD2 matches 8 bases. The ends lost 5 bases at V and 4 bases at J; junction bases unmatched: 10. The germline gives CDR1 SGHAT, CDR2 FQNNGV. The CDR3 has 16 amino acids. CDR3: CASSVRVQRGYNEQFF. CDR3 DNA sequence: TGTGCCAGCAGCGTCCGTGTCCAGCGGGGGTACAATGAGCAGTTCTTC.

V gene TRBV29-1 combines with J gene TRBJ1-1; 8 nucleotides agree with TRBD1. This CDR3 is built from 14 residues. Germline CDR1 is SQVTM and CDR2 is ANQGSEA. The V and J ends lost 6 bases and 3 bases, in that order; junction bases with no gene match: 9. DNA of the CDR3: TGCAGCGTAGAGCCAGGGGGCTCGGACACTGAAGCTTTCTTT. It encodes CSVEPGGSDTEAFF. The variable domain in full, completed from reference TRBV29-1 and TRBJ1-1, reads SAVISQKPSRDICQRGTSLTIQCQVDSQVTMMFWYRQQPGQSLTLIATANQGSEATYESGFVIDKFPISRPNLTFSTLTVSNMSPEDSSIYLCSVEPGGSDTEAFFGQGTRLTVV.

This clonotype showed up many times. J is TRBJ1-3 and V is TRBV4-1, with no clear D. The CDR3 has 16 amino acids. The V end lost 4 bases, the J end lost 1 base, and 14 bases lay between the germline ends. Germline CDR1 reads MGHRA; CDR2 reads YSYEKL. This CDR3 reads CASSPAGSYSGNTIYF. In DNA, the CDR3 is TGCGCCAGCAGCCCGGCCGGGAGTTATTCTGGAAACACCATATATTTT.